This record covers a single TCR beta chain. This entry belongs to a study of blood T cell repertoires in COVID-19. Source study methods: Cell counts per sample came from amplifying reference gene primers. Sequencing was performed with immunoSEQ multiplex PCR; in TCRdb, only in-frame clones are kept and a portion is missing. V and J calls and clone size are as listed in that table; D and trimming were resolved from the DNA. The sample carries about 150,000 clones, approximately 83% recorded once. CDR3 size: 12 residues. Germline V CDR1 and CDR2: LGHDT, YNNKEL (reference sequence). The V end was cut by 3 bases, the J end by 4 bases, with 7 bases between.

The V and J genes are TRBV3-1 (or the pseudogene TRBV3-2) and TRBJ2-7; D call uncertain. Sample: peripheral blood. The receptor's source is a man aged 70 or older with acute or convalescent COVID-19. This CDR3 is CASSQREYEQYF. The CDR3 coding sequence is TGTGCCAGCAGCCAGCGAGAGTACGAGCAGTACTTC.